This T cell receptor (beta chain) was recovered during a study of response to subunit inactivated influenza vaccine. Each CDR3 protein is one row after TCRdb ran MiXCR on the RT-PCR reads. This sample has about 780,000 distinct CDR3 sequences, with roughly 18% found just once. In its sample, this clonotype was seen many times. J gave up 0 bases and V 4 bases, and 3 bases lay outside the gene matches. Germline V gives CDR1 SGHRS, CDR2 YFSETQ. The CDR3 is 14 residues long. This TCR was sampled from a man in his fifties or sixties who received an inactivated influenza vaccine. The chain couples TRBV5-1 to TRBJ1-1; TRBD1 agrees at 7 bases. The input for sequencing was PBMCs from blood, taken 4 to 6 days after vaccination. The CDR3 loop reads CASSRDSMNTEAFF. CDR3 nucleotide sequence: TGCGCCAGCAGCCGGGACAGCATGAACACTGAAGCTTTCTTT.